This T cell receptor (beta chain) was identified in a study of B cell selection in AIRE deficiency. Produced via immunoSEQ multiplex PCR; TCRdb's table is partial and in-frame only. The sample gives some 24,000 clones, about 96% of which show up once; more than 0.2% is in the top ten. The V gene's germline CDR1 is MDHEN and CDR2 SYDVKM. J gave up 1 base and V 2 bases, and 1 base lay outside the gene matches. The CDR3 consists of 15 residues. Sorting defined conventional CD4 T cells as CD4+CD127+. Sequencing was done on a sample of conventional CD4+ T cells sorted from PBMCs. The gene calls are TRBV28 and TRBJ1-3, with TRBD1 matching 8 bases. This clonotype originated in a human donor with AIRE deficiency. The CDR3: CASSLTGGSGNTIYF. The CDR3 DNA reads TGTGCCAGCAGTTTAACAGGGGGTTCTGGAAACACCATATATTTT.